The source of this T cell receptor (beta chain) is a study of human T cells and chemical hapten exposure (dated by TCRdb to about 2021). About the investigation overall: For sensitization, 2% DPC in acetone was applied to a 2 cm by 2 cm area of upper inner arm skin. Blood was sampled from patients pre-sensitization (week 0) and at 2, 6 and about 24 weeks after DPC sensitization. Libraries were pooled for sequencing, and variation in per-sample TCR yields was attributed mainly to small differences in library volumes within the pool. In alopecia patients, the study followed how the peripheral blood TCR repertoire changed in vivo over primary and secondary sensitization to diphenylcyclopropenone (DPC), a hapten. Weekly therapeutic DPC doses were additionally applied to the scalp of patients throughout the approximately 25-week study period. Patch testing was done on the upper back using Finn chambers containing 0.01% DPC, and results were scored after 6 days according to International Contact Dermatitis Research Group standards. Alopecia areata with under or over 50% scalp involvement, alopecia totalis and alopecia universalis were represented in the patient cohort, which was mostly female. About 27 alopecia patients gave blood for TCR sequencing at one to four time points (pre-sensitization, 2, 6 and 24 weeks).

The sample's time point label, decoded: patch test 2, 6 weeks after DPC sensitization. The treatment or condition tag for this specimen amounts to: therapeutic diphenylcyclopropenone sensitization with weekly scalp DPC. At every patch-test visit, the blood draw took place before the patch test was put on. Eligible patients were aged 18 to 70, diagnosed with alopecia, deemed suitable for DPC therapy, and excluded if pregnant. Total RNA was isolated from unfractionated whole blood collected in Tempus Blood RNA tubes. The CDR3 runs 14 amino acids, cysteine and phenylalanine included. Here the CDR3 DNA is all that survives: 42 bases in frame from base 1. V is pruned by 2 bases and J by 6 bases, leaving 7 bases of the junction without a gene match. On this clonotype: It has no known antigen specificity. One base away there is no much larger clone; base qualities are not given.

Receptor amplification or capture employed RACE. TCRdb lists the instrument as NextSeq 500. During library preparation, unique molecular identifiers were attached to individual cDNA molecules so that TCRs could be counted in a quantitative, reproducible way. Both TCR alpha and TCR beta chains were sequenced from each blood RNA sample. The published analysis was carried out like this. Samples had a median of around 92,000 TCRs, with a range from roughly 23,224 to 750,000. V, J and CDR3 annotation of the TCR reads was performed with the Decombinator software suite. Every sample was subsampled to the same number of TCRs (28,000) for the PS versus PT1 abundance plots. Expanded TCRs were defined as absent before sensitization and observed at least eight times at the 2-week time point. TCRdb's own reprocessing of the public reads used fastp at Q25 and MiXCR and kept productive beta chains. Under each unique CDR3 protein, matching rows form one entry showing the most common genes and DNA. The V and J calls and clone size are TCRdb's, not the authors'. This sample is represented by about 73,000 distinct CDR3 sequences; 8.5% of them were singletons. The top ten clones comprise about 3% of the sample.

Points the paper makes about the study in general: The number of TCRs above 1 in 1000 frequency did not change with DPC sensitization; there was no evidence of global repertoire structure alterations. Because all patients had alopecia, a presumed autoimmune disease, the immune response of the patients might differ from that of healthy individuals. Repeated subsampling changed both the strength of the expansion versus patch-test correlation and the threshold at which that correlation became significant. Expanded TCRs formed significantly more large CDR3 similarity clusters than pre-sensitization or healthy control sets, consistent with antigen-driven responses. Patch test score correlated positively with the number of PT1 expanded TCRs, reaching significance at thresholds 8, 16 and 32 but not at 4.

The origin of this receptor is a woman aged 50 to 60 with alopecia areata. Some clones in this sample may be carry-over from other donors' samples. The sequence joins TRBV12-3 or TRBV12-4 to TRBJ2-7; TRBD1 agrees with 7 junctional bases. Source: whole blood, taken in connection with sensitization to the hapten diphenylcyclopropenone (DPC). The CDR3 region has the sequence CASSLIRGTGEQYF. The DNA sequence reads TGTGCCAGCAGTTTAATCAGGGGGACCGGCGAGCAGTACTTC.